This T cell receptor beta chain was sequenced in a study of blood T cell repertoires in COVID-19. Overall study context: Researchers got acute and convalescent COVID-19 samples from the United States, Italy and Spain. T cells, B-cell-depleted T cells, or PBMCs supplied cDNA or gDNA.

This CDR3 is built from 15 residues. Trimming removed 3 bases at V and 5 bases at J, with 16 bases between. Looked up from germline, CDR1 is LGHNA and CDR2 is YSLEER. Assay: immunoSEQ multiplex PCR; the TCRdb copy retains only in-frame clones and omits some. The sample records 150,000 to 200,000 clones, 65% to 85% being singletons. Sample: peripheral blood. This chain joins TRBV4-3 and TRBJ1-1; the D gene is possibly TRBD1 (5 bases). This sequence originates from a woman over 75 with active or convalescent COVID-19. CDR3 nucleotide sequence: TGCGCCAGCAGCCAGGTGGGGGGGTATACGACTGAAGCTTTCTTT. This encodes CASSQVGGYTTEAFF.